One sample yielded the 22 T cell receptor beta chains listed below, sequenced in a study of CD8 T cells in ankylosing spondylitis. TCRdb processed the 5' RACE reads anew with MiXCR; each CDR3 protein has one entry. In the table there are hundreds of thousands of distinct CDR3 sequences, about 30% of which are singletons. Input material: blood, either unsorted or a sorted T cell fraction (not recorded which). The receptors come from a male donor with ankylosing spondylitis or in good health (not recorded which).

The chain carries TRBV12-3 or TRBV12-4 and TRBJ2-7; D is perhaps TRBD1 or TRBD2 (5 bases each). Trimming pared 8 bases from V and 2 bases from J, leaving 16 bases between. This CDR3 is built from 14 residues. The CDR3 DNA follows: TGTGCCAGCTCATCGGGTGGGGGTGCCTACGAGCAGTACTTC. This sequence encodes CASSSGGGAYEQYF.

The CDR3 region has the DNA TGTGCCAGCAGCCCCTTTGGTGGGACAGGGGGCAACGAGCAGTACTTC. Translating gives CASSPFGGTGGNEQYF. The chain uses TRBV12-3 or TRBV12-4 and TRBJ2-7, with 12 bases lining up with TRBD1. This CDR3 has 16 residues. J lost 5 bases, V lost 6 bases, and 11 bases had no gene match.

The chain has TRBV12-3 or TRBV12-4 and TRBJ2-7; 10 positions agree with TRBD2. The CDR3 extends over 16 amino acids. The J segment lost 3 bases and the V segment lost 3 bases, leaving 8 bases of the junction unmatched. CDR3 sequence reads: CASSFTVAGGYYEQYF. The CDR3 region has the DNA TGTGCCAGCAGTTTCACAGTAGCGGGGGGTTACTACGAGCAGTACTTC.

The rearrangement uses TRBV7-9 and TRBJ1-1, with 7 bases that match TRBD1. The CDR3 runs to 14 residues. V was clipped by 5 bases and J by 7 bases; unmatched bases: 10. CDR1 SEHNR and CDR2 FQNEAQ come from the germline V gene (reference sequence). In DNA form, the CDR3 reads TGTGCCAGCAGCCCTACTACAGGGGCCTTTGAAGCTTTCTTT. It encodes CASSPTTGAFEAFF.

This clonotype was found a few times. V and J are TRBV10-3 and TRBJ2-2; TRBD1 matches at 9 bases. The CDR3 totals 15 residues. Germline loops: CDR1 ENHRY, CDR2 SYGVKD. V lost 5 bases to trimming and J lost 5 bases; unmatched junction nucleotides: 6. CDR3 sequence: CAISKRDRETGELFF. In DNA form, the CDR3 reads TGTGCCATCAGTAAACGGGACAGGGAAACCGGGGAGCTGTTTTTT.

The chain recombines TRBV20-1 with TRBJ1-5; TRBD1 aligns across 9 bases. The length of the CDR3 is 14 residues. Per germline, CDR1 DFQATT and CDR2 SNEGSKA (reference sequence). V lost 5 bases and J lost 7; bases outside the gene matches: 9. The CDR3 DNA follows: TGCAGTGCTGCCCGGACAGGGGAAGGCCAGCCCCAGCATTTT. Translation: CSAARTGEGQPQHF.

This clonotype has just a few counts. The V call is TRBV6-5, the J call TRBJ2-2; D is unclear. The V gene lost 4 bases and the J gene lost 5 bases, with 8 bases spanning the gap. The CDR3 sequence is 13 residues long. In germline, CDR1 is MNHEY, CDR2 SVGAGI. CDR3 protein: CASSLEMTGELFF. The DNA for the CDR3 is TGTGCCAGCAGTTTAGAGATGACCGGGGAGCTGTTTTTT.

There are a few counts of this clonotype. The CDR3 protein is CASRKQAQPQHF. The CDR3, as DNA: TGTGCCAGCAGAAAACAGGCTCAGCCCCAGCATTTT. The chain employs TRBV12-3 or TRBV12-4 and TRBJ1-5; tentatively, D is TRBD1 (5 bases). V lost 6 bases and J lost 6, with 9 bases in between. The CDR3 extends over 12 amino acids.

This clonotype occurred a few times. The CDR3 reads CASSGRWDRDQPQHF. As DNA, the CDR3 is TGTGCCAGCAGCGGCCGGTGGGACAGGGACCAGCCCCAGCATTTT. V and J are TRBV5-6 and TRBJ1-5, with 9 bases that match TRBD1. CDR3 length: 15 amino acids. Germline trimming cut 4 bases from V and 7 bases from J; bases unmatched to any gene: 9. The V gene's germline CDR1 is SGHDT and CDR2 YYEEEE.

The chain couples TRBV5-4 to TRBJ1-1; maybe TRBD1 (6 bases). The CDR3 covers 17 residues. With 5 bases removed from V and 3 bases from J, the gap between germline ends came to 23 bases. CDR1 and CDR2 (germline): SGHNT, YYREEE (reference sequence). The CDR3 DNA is TGTGCCAGCAGTCCTGACGAAGGGGGAGGGGAGTACACTGAAGCTTTCTTT. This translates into CASSPDEGGGEYTEAFF.

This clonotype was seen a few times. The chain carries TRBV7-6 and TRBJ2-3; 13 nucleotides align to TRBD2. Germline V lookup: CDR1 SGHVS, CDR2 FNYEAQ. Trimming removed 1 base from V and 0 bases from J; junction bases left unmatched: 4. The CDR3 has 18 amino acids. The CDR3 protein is CASSLGLAGGPSTDTQYF. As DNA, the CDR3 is TGTGCCAGCAGCTTAGGACTAGCGGGGGGTCCTAGCACAGATACGCAGTATTTT. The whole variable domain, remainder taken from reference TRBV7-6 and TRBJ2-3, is GAGVSQSPRYKVTKRGQDVALRCDPISGHVSLYWYRQALGQGPEFLTYFNYEAQQDKSGLPNDRFSAERPEGSISTLTIQRTEQRDSAMYRCASSLGLAGGPSTDTQYFGPGTRLTVL.

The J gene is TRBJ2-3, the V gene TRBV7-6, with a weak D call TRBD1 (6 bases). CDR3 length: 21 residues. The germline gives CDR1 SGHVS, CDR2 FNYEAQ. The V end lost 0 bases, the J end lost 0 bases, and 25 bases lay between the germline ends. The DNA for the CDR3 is TGTGCCAGCAGCTTAGCAAGACCGGGACAACTGCTATTAACTAGCACAGATACGCAGTATTTT. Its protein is CASSLARPGQLLLTSTDTQYF.

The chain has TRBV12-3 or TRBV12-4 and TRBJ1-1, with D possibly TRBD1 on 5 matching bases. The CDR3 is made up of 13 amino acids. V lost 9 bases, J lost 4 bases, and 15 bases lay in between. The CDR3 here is CASRGREGTEAFF. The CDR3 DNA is TGTGCCAGTAGGGGCAGGGAGGGCACTGAAGCTTTCTTT.

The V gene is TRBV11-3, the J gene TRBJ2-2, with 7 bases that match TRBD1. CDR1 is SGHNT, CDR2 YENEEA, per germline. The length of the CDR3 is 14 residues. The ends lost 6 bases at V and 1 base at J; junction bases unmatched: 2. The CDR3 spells CASRQGRNTGELFF. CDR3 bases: TGTGCCAGCAGACAGGGGAGGAACACCGGGGAGCTGTTTTTT.

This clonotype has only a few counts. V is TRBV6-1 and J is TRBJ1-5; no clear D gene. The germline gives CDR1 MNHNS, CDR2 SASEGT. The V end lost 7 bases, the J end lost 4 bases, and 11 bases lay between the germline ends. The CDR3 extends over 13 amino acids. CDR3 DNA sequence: TGTGCCAGCATTCTGCAGCCGAATCAGCCCCAGCATTTT. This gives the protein CASILQPNQPQHF.

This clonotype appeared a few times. This CDR3 reads CSERAQGWETQYF. In DNA, the CDR3 is TGCAGTGAGAGGGCGCAGGGTTGGGAGACCCAGTACTTC. This chain uses TRBV20-1 with TRBJ2-5; D tentatively reads TRBD1 or TRBD2 (5 bases each). The germline V and J ends were trimmed by 7 bases and 5 bases, with 17 bases remaining between them. Germline V gives CDR1 DFQATT, CDR2 SNEGSKA (reference sequence). This CDR3 spans 13 amino acids.

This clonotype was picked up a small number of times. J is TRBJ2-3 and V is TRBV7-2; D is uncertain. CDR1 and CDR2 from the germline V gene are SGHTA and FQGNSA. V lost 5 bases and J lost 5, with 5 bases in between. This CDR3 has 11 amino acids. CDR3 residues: CASSMRDTQYF. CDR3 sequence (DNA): TGTGCCAGCAGCATGAGAGATACGCAGTATTTT. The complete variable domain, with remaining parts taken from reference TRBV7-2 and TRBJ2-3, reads GAGVSQSPSNKVTEKGKDVELRCDPISGHTALYWYRQSLGQGLEFLIYFQGNSAPDKSGLPSDRFSAERTGGSVSTLTIQRTQQEDSAVYLCASSMRDTQYFGPGTRLTVL.

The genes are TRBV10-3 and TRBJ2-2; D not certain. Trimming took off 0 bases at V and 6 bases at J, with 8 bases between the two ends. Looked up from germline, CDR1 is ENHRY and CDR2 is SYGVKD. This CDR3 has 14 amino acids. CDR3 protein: CAISESTKAGELFF. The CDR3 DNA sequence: TGTGCCATCAGTGAGTCGACGAAGGCCGGGGAGCTGTTTTTT.

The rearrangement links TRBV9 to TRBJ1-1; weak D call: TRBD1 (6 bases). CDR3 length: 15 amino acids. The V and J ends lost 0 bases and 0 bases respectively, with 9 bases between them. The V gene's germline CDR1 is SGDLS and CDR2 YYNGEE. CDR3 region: CASSVAGGMNTEAFF. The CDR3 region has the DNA TGTGCCAGCAGCGTAGCGGGGGGCATGAACACTGAAGCTTTCTTT.

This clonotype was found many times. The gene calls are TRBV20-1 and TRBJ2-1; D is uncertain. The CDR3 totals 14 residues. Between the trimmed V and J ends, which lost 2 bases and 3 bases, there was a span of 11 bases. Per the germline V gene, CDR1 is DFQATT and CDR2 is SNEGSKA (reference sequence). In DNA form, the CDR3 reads TGCAGTGCTAGAAGGGCCGAGAACTACAATGAGCAGTTCTTC. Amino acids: CSARRAENYNEQFF.

Written as DNA, the CDR3 is TGCAGCGTTGGGGACAGTCCCCCCACTGAAGCTTTCTTT. Amino acids: CSVGDSPPTEAFF. The chain has TRBV29-1 and TRBJ1-1; TRBD1 matches 7 bases. The V and J ends lost 4 bases and 4 bases, in that order; junction bases with no gene match: 6. In germline, CDR1 is SQVTM, CDR2 ANQGSEA. The length of the CDR3 is 13 residues.

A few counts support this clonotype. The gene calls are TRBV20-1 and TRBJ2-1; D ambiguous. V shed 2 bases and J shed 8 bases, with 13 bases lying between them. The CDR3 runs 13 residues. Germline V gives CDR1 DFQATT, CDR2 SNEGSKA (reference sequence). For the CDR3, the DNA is TGCAGTGCTAGAACACAGTACTTCTATGAGCAGTTCTTC. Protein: CSARTQYFYEQFF.